This passage covers 14 T cell receptor beta chains from one sample sequenced in a study of cytomegalovirus exposure and HLA in healthy donors. 60 Vbeta and 13 Jbeta primers were used in PCR. Profiling relied on immunoSEQ multiplex PCR, and the TCRdb table lists in-frame clones only, not all of them. The sample includes just over 95,000 clones, less than 80% of them seen just once. What was sequenced was PBMCs. These receptor sequences come from a woman between 40 and 55 years old in good health and CMV-seropositive.

The rearrangement uses TRBV5-1 and TRBJ1-1; 9 nucleotides agree with TRBD1. Germline V gene sequence: CDR1 SGHRS, CDR2 YFSETQ. J lost 3 bases, V lost 5 bases, and 8 bases had no gene match. The CDR3 contains 15 residues. The DNA for the CDR3 is TGCGCCAGCAGGATGGGGGGGACAGGGTACACTGAAGCTTTCTTT. It codes for CASRMGGTGYTEAFF.

This CDR3 reads CASSPTGPNQPQHF. CDR3 bases: TGCGCCAGCAGCCCAACAGGGCCCAATCAGCCCCAGCATTTT. The genes are TRBV5-1 and TRBJ1-5; D might be TRBD1 (6 bases). The germline CDR1 and CDR2 sequences are SGHRS and YFSETQ. V was clipped by 4 bases and J by 3 bases, with 11 bases between them. The CDR3 covers 14 residues.

The CDR3 spells CASSLTGYGGGQETQYF. In DNA form, the CDR3 reads TGCGCCAGCAGCTTAACCGGATACGGAGGAGGGCAAGAGACCCAGTACTTC. The chain employs TRBV5-1 and TRBJ2-5; possibly TRBD2 for D (6 bases). V was shortened by 2 bases and J by 2 bases, with 19 bases between the two germline ends. The CDR3 consists of 17 residues. Per the germline V gene, CDR1 is SGHRS and CDR2 is YFSETQ.

The chain recombines TRBV18 with TRBJ1-3, with 8 nucleotides matching TRBD1. Losses at the gene ends were 4 bases for V and 8 bases for J; bases not matched to a gene: 7. The CDR3 sequence is 14 residues long. Germline CDR1 is KGHSH and CDR2 is LQKENI. The CDR3 here is CASSRQTGVDTIYF. For the CDR3, the DNA is TGTGCCAGCTCACGCCAGACAGGGGTGGACACCATATATTTT. The entire variable domain, with the rest obtained from reference TRBV18 and TRBJ1-3, is as follows: NAGVMQNPRHLVRRRGQEARLRCSPMKGHSHVYWYRQLPEEGLKFMVYLQKENIIDESGMPKERFSAEFPKEGPSILRIQQVVRGDSAAYFCASSRQTGVDTIYFGEGSWLTVV.

V gene TRBV6-1 combines with J gene TRBJ2-7; TRBD1 matches 9 bases. In germline, CDR1 is MNHNS, CDR2 SASEGT. Trimming took 6 bases from V and 5 from J; bases not matched to a gene: 8. The CDR3 has 14 amino acids. The CDR3 region is CASSPGTGIDEQYF. CDR3 sequence (DNA): TGTGCCAGCAGCCCCGGGACAGGGATCGACGAGCAGTACTTC.

This sequence joins TRBV5-5 and TRBJ2-7, with D unclear. The CDR3 loop spans 11 amino acids. Trimming stripped 0 bases from V and 10 bases from J, with 8 bases between. Germline CDR1 and CDR2: SGHKS and YYEKEE (reference sequence). CDR3 nucleotides: TGTGCCAGCAGCTTGGGCACTCAACAGTACTTC. Translation gives CASSLGTQQYF. The variable domain in full, completed from reference TRBV5-5 and TRBJ2-7, reads DAGVTQSPTHLIKTRGQQVTLRCSPISGHKSVSWYQQVLGQGPQFIFQYYEKEERGRGNFPDRFSARQFPNYSSELNVNALLLGDSALYLCASSLGTQQYFGPGTRLTVT.

This sequence joins TRBV7-9 and TRBJ2-3, with TRBD1 identical over 7 bases. The CDR3 extends over 15 amino acids. The germline V gene has CDR1 SEHNR and CDR2 FQNEAQ (reference sequence). Trimming took 5 bases from V and 4 from J; bases not matched to a gene: 9. The CDR3 DNA reads as TGTGCCAGCAGCCTTCAGGGGGAGTTCGCAGATACGCAGTATTTT. Its translation is CASSLQGEFADTQYF. The variable domain in full, completed from reference TRBV7-9 and TRBJ2-3, reads DTGVSQNPRHKITKRGQNVTFRCDPISEHNRLYWYRQTLGQGPEFLTYFQNEAQLEKSRLLSDRFSAERPKGSFSTLEIQRTEQGDSAMYLCASSLQGEFADTQYFGPGTRLTVL.

Only a few counts were recorded for this clone. This chain connects TRBV25-1 to TRBJ2-5; TRBD2 aligns across 11 bases. The CDR3 runs to 14 residues. From germline, CDR1 is MGHDK and CDR2 SYGVNS. With 5 bases clipped from V and 5 bases from J, the junction kept 4 bases outside the gene matches. The CDR3 region is CASSLLAGDETQYF. CDR3 DNA: TGTGCCAGCAGTTTACTAGCGGGAGATGAGACCCAGTACTTC.

The J gene is TRBJ1-2, the V gene TRBV19; D uncertain. V was shortened by 5 bases and J by 1 base, with 5 bases between the two germline ends. CDR3 size: 12 residues. The germline V gene encodes CDR1 LNHDA and CDR2 SQIVND (reference sequence). CDR3 coding DNA: TGTGCCAGTAGTCACAGTAACTATGGCTACACCTTC. This sequence encodes CASSHSNYGYTF.

V and J are TRBV28 and TRBJ2-3; tentative D call: TRBD2 (5 bases). The V gene's germline CDR1 is MDHEN and CDR2 SYDVKM. The ends were cut back, 2 bases at V and 8 bases at J, with 14 bases in the middle. This CDR3 region has 14 residues. CDR3 loop: CASSLQAGPGTQYF. The CDR3 coding sequence is TGTGCCAGCAGTTTACAGGCGGGCCCTGGTACGCAGTATTTT. The variable domain in full, with the rest retrieved from reference TRBV28 and TRBJ2-3, is DVKVTQSSRYLVKRTGEKVFLECVQDMDHENMFWYRQDPGLGLRLIYFSYDVKMKEKGDIPEGYSVSREKKERFSLILESASTNQTSMYLCASSLQAGPGTQYFGPGTRLTVL.

The chain is built from TRBV7-9 and TRBJ1-3; 7 nucleotides line up with TRBD1. The V gene end was trimmed by 6 bases and the J gene end by 7 bases; junction bases not matched to a gene: 12. Germline CDR1 is SEHNR and CDR2 is FQNEAQ (reference sequence). This CDR3 spans 15 amino acids. CDR3 sequence: CASRADRAGWNTIYF. CDR3 nucleotide sequence: TGTGCCAGCAGGGCCGACAGGGCCGGTTGGAACACCATATATTTT.

The CDR3 here is CASRRSGQLNKGYGYTF. The CDR3 region has the DNA TGTGCCAGCAGGAGATCGGGACAGCTTAACAAGGGGTATGGCTACACCTTC. The chain combines TRBV7-9 with TRBJ1-2, with 7 bases identical to TRBD1. CDR1 SEHNR and CDR2 FQNEAQ come from the germline V gene (reference sequence). J was trimmed by 5 bases and V by 6 bases; bases with no gene match: 18. CDR3 size: 17 residues.

The V gene is TRBV5-1, the J gene TRBJ2-1, with 11 positions matching TRBD2. This CDR3 comprises 15 residues. Germline V CDR1 and CDR2: SGHRS, YFSETQ. The ends lost 3 bases at V and 3 bases at J; junction bases unmatched: 2. This CDR3 is CASSSGTSGYNEQFF. CDR3 in DNA: TGCGCCAGCAGCTCTGGGACTAGCGGCTACAATGAGCAGTTCTTC.

This clone turned up a few times. This sequence joins TRBV10-2 and TRBJ1-1; weak D call: TRBD1 (6 bases). With 6 bases removed from V and 5 bases from J, the gap between germline ends came to 13 bases. CDR1 and CDR2 from the germline V gene are WSHSY and SAAADI. The CDR3 runs to 13 residues. The CDR3 here is CASRQGMWTEAFF. The CDR3 DNA follows: TGCGCCAGCAGACAGGGAATGTGGACTGAAGCTTTCTTT.